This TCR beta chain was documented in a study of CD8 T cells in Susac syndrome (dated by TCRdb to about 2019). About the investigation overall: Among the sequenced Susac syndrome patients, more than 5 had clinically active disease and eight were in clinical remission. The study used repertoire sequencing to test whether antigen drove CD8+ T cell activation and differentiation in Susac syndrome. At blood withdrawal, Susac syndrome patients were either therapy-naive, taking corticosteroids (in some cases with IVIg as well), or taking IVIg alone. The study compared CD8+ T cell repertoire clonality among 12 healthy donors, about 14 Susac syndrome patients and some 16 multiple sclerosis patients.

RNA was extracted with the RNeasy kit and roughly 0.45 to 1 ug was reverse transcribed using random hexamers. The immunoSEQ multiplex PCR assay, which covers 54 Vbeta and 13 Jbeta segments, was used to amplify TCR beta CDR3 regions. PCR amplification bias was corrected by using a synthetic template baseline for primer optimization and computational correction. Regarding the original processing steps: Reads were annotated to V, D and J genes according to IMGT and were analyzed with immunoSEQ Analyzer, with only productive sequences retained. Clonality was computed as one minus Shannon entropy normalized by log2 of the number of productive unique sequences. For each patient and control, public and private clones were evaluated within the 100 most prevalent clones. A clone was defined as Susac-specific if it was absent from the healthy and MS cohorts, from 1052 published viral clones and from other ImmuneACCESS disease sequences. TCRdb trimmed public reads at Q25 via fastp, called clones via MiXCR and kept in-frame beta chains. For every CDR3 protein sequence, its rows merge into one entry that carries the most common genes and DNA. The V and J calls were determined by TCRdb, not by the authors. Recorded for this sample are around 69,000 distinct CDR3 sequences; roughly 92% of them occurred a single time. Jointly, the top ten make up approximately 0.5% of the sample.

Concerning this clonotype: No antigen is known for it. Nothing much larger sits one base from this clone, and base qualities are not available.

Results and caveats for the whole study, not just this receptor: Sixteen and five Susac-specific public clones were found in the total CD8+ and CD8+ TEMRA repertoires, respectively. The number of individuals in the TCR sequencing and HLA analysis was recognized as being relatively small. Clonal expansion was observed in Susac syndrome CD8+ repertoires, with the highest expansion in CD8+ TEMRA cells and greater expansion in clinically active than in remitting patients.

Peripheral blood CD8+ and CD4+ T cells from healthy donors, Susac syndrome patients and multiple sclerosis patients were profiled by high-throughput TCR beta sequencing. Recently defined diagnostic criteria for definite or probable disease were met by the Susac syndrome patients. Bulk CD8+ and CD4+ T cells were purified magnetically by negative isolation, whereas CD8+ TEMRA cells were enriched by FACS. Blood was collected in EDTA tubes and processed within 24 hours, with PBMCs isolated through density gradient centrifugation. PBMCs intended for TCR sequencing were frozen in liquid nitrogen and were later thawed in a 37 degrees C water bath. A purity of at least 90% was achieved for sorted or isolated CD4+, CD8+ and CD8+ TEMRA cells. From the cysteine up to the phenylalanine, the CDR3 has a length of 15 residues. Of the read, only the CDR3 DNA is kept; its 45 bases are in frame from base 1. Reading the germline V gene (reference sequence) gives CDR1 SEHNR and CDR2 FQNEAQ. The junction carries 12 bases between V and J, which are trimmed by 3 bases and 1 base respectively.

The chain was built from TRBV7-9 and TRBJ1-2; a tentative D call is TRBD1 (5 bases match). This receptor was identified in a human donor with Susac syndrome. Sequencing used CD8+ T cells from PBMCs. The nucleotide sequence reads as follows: TGTGCCAGCAGCTTTGGGACGGAGATTAACTATGGCTACACCTTC. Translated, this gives CASSFGTEINYGYTF.